A single sample is the source of the 26 T cell receptor beta chains below, sequenced in a study of shared clonotypes between healthy human individuals. Clones were read by immunoSEQ multiplex PCR, and TCRdb kept only the in-frame ones, dropping some. The data contain about 980,000 clones, about three quarters of them singletons. Sequenced input: memory CD4+ T cells sorted from blood. Subset specified: CD45RA-negative fraction. The source of these receptors is a man between 18 and 29 years old in good health.

Only a few counts were recorded for this clone. The chain couples TRBV28 to TRBJ1-5; TRBD1 might be the D (5 bases). V lost 6 bases and J 5 bases, leaving 17 bases between the germline ends. The CDR3 has 15 residues. CDR1 and CDR2 (germline): MDHEN, SYDVKM. In DNA form, the CDR3 reads TGTGCCAGCAGCCGGGGCGGGGCCGGGCATCAGCCCCAGCATTTT. Residues: CASSRGGAGHQPQHF.

The table lists this clone with a few counts. The chain combines TRBV5-1 with TRBJ2-1; no clear D gene. The CDR3 extends over 12 amino acids. CDR1 is SGHRS, CDR2 YFSETQ, per germline. V lost 4 bases and J 6 bases, leaving 8 bases between the germline ends. In DNA, the CDR3 is TGCGCCAGCAGCACCCCTAGCAATGAGCAGTTCTTC. This encodes CASSTPSNEQFF.

Only a few counts were recorded for this clone. The CDR3 sequence: CASSDTSGANVLTF. In DNA form, the CDR3 reads TGTGCCAGTTCGGACACCTCTGGGGCCAACGTCCTGACTTTC. The V call is TRBV19, the J call TRBJ2-6; maybe TRBD1 (5 bases). The germline V gene has CDR1 LNHDA and CDR2 SQIVND (reference sequence). V gave up 8 bases and J gave up 0 bases, with 8 bases separating them. The CDR3 consists of 14 residues.

The chain uses TRBV5-1 and TRBJ2-2; 7 nucleotides agree with TRBD2. Losses at the gene ends were 5 bases for V and 4 bases for J; bases not matched to a gene: 5. The V gene's germline CDR1 is SGHRS and CDR2 YFSETQ. CDR3 length equals 14 residues. The CDR3 protein is CASRLAVGTGELFF. The CDR3 nucleotides read TGCGCCAGCAGGCTAGCGGTGGGCACCGGGGAGCTGTTTTTT. The variable domain in full, with the rest retrieved from reference TRBV5-1 and TRBJ2-2, is KAGVTQTPRYLIKTRGQQVTLSCSPISGHRSVSWYQQTPGQGLQFLFEYFSETQRNKGNFPGRFSGRQFSNSRSEMNVSTLELGDSALYLCASRLAVGTGELFFGEGSRLTVL.

Of note for this clone: In the same sample, other DNA sequences code for this CDR3. V and J are TRBV5-1 and TRBJ2-1; D is perhaps TRBD2 (5 bases). CDR1 SGHRS and CDR2 YFSETQ come from the germline V gene. Trimming took 4 bases from V and 1 from J, leaving 9 bases between them. This CDR3 contains 14 residues. In DNA form, the CDR3 reads TGCGCCAGCAGCCTAACGGGGTCCTACAATGAGCAGTTCTTC. As protein: CASSLTGSYNEQFF.

This clone came up once. The CDR3: CASSLRGGAEIAYTF. In DNA form, the CDR3 reads TGTGCCAGCAGCCTCAGGGGTGGGGCCGAGATAGCCTACACCTTC. The genes are TRBV7-9 and TRBJ1-2; TRBD1 might be the D (6 bases). The CDR3 covers 15 residues. Germline CDR1 SEHNR, CDR2 FQNEAQ (reference sequence). V lost 5 bases, J lost 10 bases, and 23 bases lay in between.

V is TRBV6-1 and J is TRBJ2-2; 9 bases map to TRBD1. The ends lost 4 bases at V and 4 bases at J; junction bases unmatched: 4. The CDR3 spans 15 residues. In germline, CDR1 is MNHNS, CDR2 SASEGT. CDR3 sequence: CASSVDRGATGELFF. Here the CDR3 DNA reads TGTGCCAGCAGTGTTGACAGGGGGGCCACCGGGGAGCTGTTTTTT.

This clone was observed a single time. The same CDR3 arises from other DNA sequences in this sample as well. The chain links TRBV9 to TRBJ1-1; 8 nucleotides align to TRBD1. V was pared by 0 bases and J by 3 bases, with 4 bases of the junction left unmatched. Germline CDR1 reads SGDLS; CDR2 reads YYNGEE. CDR3 size: 15 residues. This CDR3 reads CASSVGQGADTEAFF. CDR3 nucleotides: TGTGCCAGCAGCGTAGGTCAGGGGGCTGACACTGAAGCTTTCTTT.

The V gene is TRBV30, the J gene TRBJ2-3; no firm D call. The germline V and J ends were trimmed by 4 bases and 3 bases, with 2 bases remaining between them. This CDR3 has 10 amino acids. CDR1 is GTSNPN and CDR2 is SVGIG in the germline V gene (reference sequence). DNA of the CDR3: TGTGCCTGGATGACAGATACGCAGTATTTT. Translated, it gives CAWMTDTQYF.

Of note for this clone: A much larger clone sits a single nucleotide away, making a read error possible. The chain employs TRBV5-1 and TRBJ2-3; D gene uncertain. Trimming cost V 0 bases and J 3 bases, with 2 bases left between them. The CDR3 extends over 12 amino acids. Looked up from germline, CDR1 is SGHRS and CDR2 is YFSETQ. In DNA form, the CDR3 reads TGCGCCAGCAGCTTGGAGACAGATACGCAGTATTTT. Encoded protein: CASSLETDTQYF.

The rearrangement uses TRBV27 and TRBJ1-6, with 7 bases lining up with TRBD1. This CDR3 has 18 residues. The ends lost 0 bases at V and 10 bases at J; junction bases unmatched: 15. The V gene's germline CDR1 is MNHEY and CDR2 SMNVEV (reference sequence). The chain's CDR3 is CASSLSKGGETGRSPLHF. In DNA, the CDR3 is TGTGCCAGCAGTTTATCGAAGGGTGGGGAGACAGGGAGGTCACCCCTCCACTTT.

The gene calls are TRBV10-3 and TRBJ1-2; TRBD1 is a possible D gene (5 bases). This CDR3 region has 13 residues. With 4 bases removed from V and 4 bases from J, the gap between germline ends came to 10 bases. Germline V gives CDR1 ENHRY, CDR2 SYGVKD. The CDR3 loop is CAISVGQPYGYTF. In DNA form, the CDR3 reads TGTGCCATCAGTGTAGGACAACCCTATGGCTACACCTTC.

In DNA, the CDR3 is TGTGCCAGCAGCTTAGTTCAGGGGGCGGTCGGGGAGCTGTTTTTT. Amino acids: CASSLVQGAVGELFF. The gene calls are TRBV11-2 and TRBJ2-2; 8 positions agree with TRBD1. Unmatched junction bases numbered 5, after V lost 1 base and J lost 7 bases. This CDR3 contains 15 residues. Per germline, CDR1 SGHAT and CDR2 FQNNGV.

This clone came up a few times. The chain has TRBV25-1 and TRBJ1-1; D not certain. The germline V gene has CDR1 MGHDK and CDR2 SYGVNS. There are 15 residues in the CDR3. The V and J ends lost 3 bases and 3 bases respectively, with 14 bases between them. CDR3 nucleotides: TGTGCCAGCAGTGATCCAGCAGGAATGTACACTGAAGCTTTCTTT. It specifies CASSDPAGMYTEAFF.

The CDR3 is CSVGSGGGYEQYF. In nucleotides, the CDR3 is TGCAGCGTTGGGTCCGGGGGAGGTTACGAGCAGTACTTC. The gene calls are TRBV29-1 and TRBJ2-7, with D maybe TRBD2 (6 bases). This CDR3 is 13 amino acids long. Germline CDR1 is SQVTM and CDR2 is ANQGSEA. Trimming removed 4 bases from V and 4 bases from J, with 14 bases in between.

The J gene is TRBJ2-7, the V gene TRBV6-1; D might be TRBD1 (5 bases). This CDR3 comprises 13 residues. Germline CDR1 is MNHNS and CDR2 is SASEGT. V lost 5 bases, J lost 2 bases, and 10 bases lay in between. Written as DNA, the CDR3 is TGTGCCAGCAGTACTGACAGCGCCTACGAGCAGTACTTC. This translates into CASSTDSAYEQYF.

The chain links TRBV5-1 to TRBJ2-5; D remains unclear. V gave up 4 bases and J gave up 4 bases, with 5 bases separating them. CDR1 and CDR2 (germline): SGHRS, YFSETQ. The CDR3 has 11 residues. CDR3 nucleotides: TGCGCCAGCAGCATTTTAGAGACCCAGTACTTC. Translating gives CASSILETQYF.

The chain employs TRBV27 and TRBJ2-7, with 9 bases matching TRBD1. The CDR3 loop spans 14 amino acids. CDR1 is MNHEY and CDR2 is SMNVEV in the germline V gene (reference sequence). V was pared by 9 bases and J by 7 bases, with 13 bases of the junction left unmatched. The DNA of the CDR3 is TGTGCCAGACCGGGACAGGGACCTTCTGGTGAGCAGTACTTC. Residues: CARPGQGPSGEQYF.

This clone was recorded at least ten times. This chain joins TRBV7-2 and TRBJ1-1, with D perhaps TRBD1 (6 bases). CDR3 size: 14 residues. Germline V gene lookup returns CDR1 SGHTA and CDR2 FQGNSA. Trimming pared 8 bases from V and 1 base from J, leaving 14 bases between. This chain's CDR3 is CASLRMGANTEAFF. In nucleotides, the CDR3 is TGTGCCAGCCTTCGCATGGGGGCGAACACTGAAGCTTTCTTT. Using reference TRBV7-2 and TRBJ1-1 for the parts outside the CDR3, the full variable domain is GAGVSQSPSNKVTEKGKDVELRCDPISGHTALYWYRQSLGQGLEFLIYFQGNSAPDKSGLPSDRFSAERTGGSVSTLTIQRTQQEDSAVYLCASLRMGANTEAFFGQGTRLTVV.

The chain recombines TRBV12-5 with TRBJ1-6, with D unclear. CDR3 length: 17 residues. Between the trimmed V and J ends, which lost 7 bases and 7 bases, there was a span of 23 bases. Germline assignment: CDR1 LGHNT and CDR2 FRNRAP. In nucleotides, the CDR3 is TGTGCTAGTGCCCTAACCCTCGGACCGGATGTCAATTCACCCCTCCACTTT. Protein: CASALTLGPDVNSPLHF.

The V call is TRBV2, the J call TRBJ1-4, with 7 bases fitting TRBD1. Germline values: CDR1 SNHLY, CDR2 FYNNEI. Trimming took 5 bases from V and 7 from J; bases not matched to a gene: 13. The CDR3 is 16 amino acids. The CDR3 DNA follows: TGTGCCAGCAGTCCTCGAGGAGGGGGCGAGGGTGAAAAACTGTTTTTT. As protein: CASSPRGGGEGEKLFF.

The V and J genes are TRBV5-1 and TRBJ2-3; D not certain. V gave up 4 bases and J gave up 4 bases, with 7 bases separating them. There are 12 residues in the CDR3. Germline V gene data show CDR1 as SGHRS and CDR2 as YFSETQ. In nucleotides, the CDR3 is TGCGCCAGCAGCCAGAACTCAGATACGCAGTATTTT. Amino acids: CASSQNSDTQYF.

V and J are TRBV5-5 and TRBJ2-5; TRBD1 agrees at 10 bases. CDR3 length: 16 amino acids. Germline loops: CDR1 SGHKS, CDR2 YYEKEE (reference sequence). Losses at the gene ends were 3 bases for V and 2 bases for J; bases not matched to a gene: 7. In nucleotides, the CDR3 is TGTGCCAGCAGCTGGATCGGGACAGGGGAACAAGAGACCCAGTACTTC. It specifies CASSWIGTGEQETQYF.

This chain joins TRBV7-2 and TRBJ2-4; possible D gene TRBD1, 6 bases. CDR1 and CDR2 from the germline V gene are SGHTA and FQGNSA. The CDR3 spans 16 residues. Deletions cut 5 bases from V and 0 bases from J, with 14 bases between. Here the CDR3 DNA reads TGTGCCAGCAGCCTACAAGGGGGTTTAGCCAAAAACATTCAGTACTTC. This gives the protein CASSLQGGLAKNIQYF.

The rearrangement joins TRBV10-3 to TRBJ2-3; 9 nucleotides align to TRBD2. With V trimmed by 4 bases and J by 5 bases, 10 bases remained unmatched. The germline CDR1 and CDR2 sequences are ENHRY and SYGVKD. The CDR3 contains 16 residues. The CDR3 reads CAISVPSGMVEDTQYF. In DNA form, the CDR3 reads TGTGCCATCAGTGTTCCTAGCGGGATGGTGGAAGATACGCAGTATTTT.

This chain joins TRBV6-6 and TRBJ2-7; 10 nucleotides agree with TRBD2. CDR3 length equals 16 residues. From germline, CDR1 is MNHNY and CDR2 SVGAGI (reference sequence). J was trimmed by 7 bases and V by 6 bases; bases with no gene match: 15. CDR3 nucleotide sequence: TGTGCCAGCAGGCCCGACCTAGCGGGGGCTCTACGGGAGCAGTACTTC. Amino acid sequence: CASRPDLAGALREQYF.